The present entry profiles one T cell receptor beta chain with its context. CD45RO-negative CD8 cells positively selected for CCR7 made up the naive population, which excluded terminally differentiated effector memory CD45RA+ cells. This sample stems from a study of shared clonotypes between healthy human individuals. J gave up 0 bases and V 4 bases, and 6 bases lay outside the gene matches. The CDR3 is 16 residues long. Germline CDR1 SGHRS, CDR2 YFSETQ. This table comes from immunoSEQ multiplex PCR, and its TCRdb copy is limited to in-frame clones, with some not included. The sample records about 2.1 million clones, just over 90% being singletons.

This clonotype was sampled from a man aged 18 to 29 in good health. Some clones in this sample may be carry-over from other donors' samples. The chain has TRBV5-1 and TRBJ2-1; 8 nucleotides line up with TRBD2. The source material was naive CD8+ T cells from PBMCs. CDR3 loop: CASSAETSASYNEQFF. The DNA for the CDR3 is TGCGCCAGCAGCGCGGAGACTAGCGCCTCCTACAATGAGCAGTTCTTC.